What follows describes a single T cell receptor (beta chain). These data originate in a study of OX40 agonist ivuxolimab in advanced cancers. Assay: immunoSEQ multiplex PCR; the TCRdb copy retains only in-frame clones and omits some. Of some 71,000 clones detected, approximately 91% appear once; the ten largest clones hold roughly 15%. Germline loops: CDR1 MNHEY, CDR2 SMNVEV (reference sequence). The CDR3 is made up of 12 amino acids. The germline V and J ends were trimmed by 2 bases and 4 bases, with 4 bases remaining between them. This chain connects TRBV27 to TRBJ2-3, with D unclear. The clonotype originates from an adult with an advanced solid tumor such as melanoma, head and neck, liver or kidney cancer. The sequencing here drew on CD4+ or CD8+ T cells sorted from blood, taken in a trial of the OX40 agonist ivuxolimab. This CDR3 is CASSLLPDTQYF. The DNA for the CDR3 is TGTGCCAGCAGTTTACTTCCAGATACGCAGTATTTT.